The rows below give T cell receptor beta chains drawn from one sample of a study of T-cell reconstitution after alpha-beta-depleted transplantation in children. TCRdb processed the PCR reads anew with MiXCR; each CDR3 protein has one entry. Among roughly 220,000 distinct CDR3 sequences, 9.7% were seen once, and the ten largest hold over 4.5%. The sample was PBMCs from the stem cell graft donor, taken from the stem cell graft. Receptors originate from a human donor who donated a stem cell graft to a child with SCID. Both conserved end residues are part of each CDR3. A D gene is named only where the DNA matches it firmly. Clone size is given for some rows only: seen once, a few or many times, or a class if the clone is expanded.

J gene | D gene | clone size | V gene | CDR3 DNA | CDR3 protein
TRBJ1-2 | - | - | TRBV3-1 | TGTGCCAGCAGCCAAGCGGCAGTCTCCTATGGCTACCCCTTC | CASSQAAVSYGYPF
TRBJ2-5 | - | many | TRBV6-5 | TGTGCCAGCAGTTCCACCCAGACCCAGTACTTC | CASSSTQTQYF
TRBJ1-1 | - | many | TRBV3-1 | TGTGCCAGCAGCCAGAGCCCCAGCACTGAAGCTTTCTTT | CASSQSPSTEAFF
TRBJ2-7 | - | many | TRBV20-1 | TGCAGTGCTAGAGATTTTAGGGGCTACGAGCAGTACTTC | CSARDFRGYEQYF
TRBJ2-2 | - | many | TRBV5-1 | TGCGCCAGCAGCTTCGGAAAGGCTGGGACCGGGGAGCTGTTTTTT | CASSFGKAGTGELFF
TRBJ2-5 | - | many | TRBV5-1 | TGCGCCAGCAGCTTGGAGACATTCTCCCAAGAGACCCAGTACTTC | CASSLETFSQETQYF
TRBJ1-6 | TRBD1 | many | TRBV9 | TGTGCCAGCAGCGTAGACCAGGGGGCCCGCTATAATTCACCCCTCCACTTT | CASSVDQGARYNSPLHF
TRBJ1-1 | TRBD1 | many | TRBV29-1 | TGCAGCGTTGATTATGGTCAGGGACAGTTTGAAGCTTTCTTT | CSVDYGQGQFEAFF
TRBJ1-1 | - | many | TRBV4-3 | TGCGCCAGCAGCCAAGATACGGGGGGTAGAGCGACCACTGAAGCTTTCTTT | CASSQDTGGRATTEAFF
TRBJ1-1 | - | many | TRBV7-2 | TGTGCCAGCAGCTTCGAAGCGACAGTGAACACTGAAGCTTTCTTT | CASSFEATVNTEAFF
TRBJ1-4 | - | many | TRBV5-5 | TGTGCCAGCAGCTTGGCCGGTGGGGCGCGAGCAACTAATGAAAAACTGTTTTTT | CASSLAGGARATNEKLFF
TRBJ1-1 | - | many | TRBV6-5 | TGTGCCAGCAGTTACTCGGACACGAACACTGAAGCTTTCTTT | CASSYSDTNTEAFF
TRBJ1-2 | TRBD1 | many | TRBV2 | TGTGCCAGCAGTGACGAGGGACAGGGGGCCTTAACTGATGGCTACACCTTC | CASSDEGQGALTDGYTF
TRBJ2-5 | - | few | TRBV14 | TGTGCCAGCAGCCCTTACACCGGACCCACCCCGTGGGAGACCCAGTACTTC | CASSPYTGPTPWETQYF
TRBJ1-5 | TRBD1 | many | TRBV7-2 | TGTGCCAGCACCCTGACAGGGCCGGATCAGCCCCAGCATTTT | CASTLTGPDQPQHF
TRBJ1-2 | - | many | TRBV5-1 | TGCGCCAGCAGCTTGTGGGCCGCCAGAAACAACTATGGCTACACCTTC | CASSLWAARNNYGYTF
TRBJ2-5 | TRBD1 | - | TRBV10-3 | TGTGCCATCAGCTCTACCGGGACAGGGGGAGAGACCCAGTACTTC | CAISSTGTGGETQYF
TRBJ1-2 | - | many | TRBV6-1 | TGTGCCAGCAGTGAAGATCCAGTGACCTATGGCTACACCTTC | CASSEDPVTYGYTF
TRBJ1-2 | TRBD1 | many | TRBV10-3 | TGTGCCATCAGCGATACGGACAGGGGAAGATATGGCTACACCTTC | CAISDTDRGRYGYTF
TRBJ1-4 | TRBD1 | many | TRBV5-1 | TGCGCCAGCAGCCCCCGACAGGGTACCGGTGGTGAAAAACTGTTTTTT | CASSPRQGTGGEKLFF
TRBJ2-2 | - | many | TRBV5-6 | TGTGCCAGCAGCGATCAGACAGGCCCAATAACCGGGGAGCTGTTTTTT | CASSDQTGPITGELFF
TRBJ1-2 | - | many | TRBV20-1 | TGCAGTACACAACCCCAAACTAGAGCTAACTATGGCTACACCTTC | CSTQPQTRANYGYTF
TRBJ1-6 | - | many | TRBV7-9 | TGTGCCAGCAGCTTAAATAATTGGGATTCACCCCTCCACTTT | CASSLNNWDSPLHF
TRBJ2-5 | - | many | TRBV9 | TGTGCCAGCAGCGGAAAGCCTCAGGAGACCCAGTACTTC | CASSGKPQETQYF
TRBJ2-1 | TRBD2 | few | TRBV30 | TGTGCCTGGAGTGTCGGGCTAGCGGGGGCGGACAATGAGCAGTTCTTC | CAWSVGLAGADNEQFF
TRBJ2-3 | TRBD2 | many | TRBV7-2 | TGTGCCAGCAGCATATTGGGGGGGGGCACAGATACGCAGTATTTT | CASSILGGGTDTQYF
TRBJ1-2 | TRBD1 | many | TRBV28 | TGTGCCAGCAGTCCTCCGGGACAGGGGGTTTACGGCTACACCTTC | CASSPPGQGVYGYTF
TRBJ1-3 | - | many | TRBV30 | TGTGCCTGGAGATGGGGGAGCGGAAACACCATATATTTT | CAWRWGSGNTIYF
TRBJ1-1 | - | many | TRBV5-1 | TGCGCCAGCAGCTTGATGGCAGGGGCGGACACTGAAGCTTTCTTT | CASSLMAGADTEAFF
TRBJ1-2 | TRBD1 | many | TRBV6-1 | TGTGCCAGCAGCCTGACAGGGAGTCATGGCTACACCTTC | CASSLTGSHGYTF
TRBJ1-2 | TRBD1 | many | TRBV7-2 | TGTGCCAGCAGCTTTGGGACAGGGGCGAACTATGGCTACACCTTC | CASSFGTGANYGYTF
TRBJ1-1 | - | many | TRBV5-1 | TGCGCCAGCAGCTCGCGGGGGTCCCTGAACACTGAAGCTTTCTTT | CASSSRGSLNTEAFF
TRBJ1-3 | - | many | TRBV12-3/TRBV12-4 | TGTGCCAGCAGTCTACGATTCGGGAGGGGAAACACCATATATTTT | CASSLRFGRGNTIYF
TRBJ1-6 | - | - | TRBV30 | TGTGCCTGGAGACTCGGCCGTACTAATTCACCCCTCCACTTT | CAWRLGRTNSPLHF
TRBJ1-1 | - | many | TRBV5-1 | TGCGCCAGCAGCTCCTCCGGGACGGTGAACACTGAAGCTTTCTTT | CASSSSGTVNTEAFF
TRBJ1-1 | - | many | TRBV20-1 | TGCAGTGCTAGAGATTCCAGAGGGGATTCTGGCACTGAAGCTTTCTTT | CSARDSRGDSGTEAFF
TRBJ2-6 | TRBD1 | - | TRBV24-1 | TGTGCCACCAGTGACCCTGGACAGGGGGGGGCCAACGTCCTGACTTTC | CATSDPGQGGANVLTF
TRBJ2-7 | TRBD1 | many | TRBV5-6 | TGTGCCAGCAGCCTCCTTCCGGGACAGAGCTCCTACGAGCAGTACTTC | CASSLLPGQSSYEQYF
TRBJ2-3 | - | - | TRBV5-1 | TGCGCCAGCCGGGAATTCGTTGGGGGACCCGATACGCAGTATTTT | CASREFVGGPDTQYF
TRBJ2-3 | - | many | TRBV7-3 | TGTGCCAGCAGCGTCGCCGGGAAGAGAGATACGCAGTATTTT | CASSVAGKRDTQYF
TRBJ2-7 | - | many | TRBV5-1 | TGCGCCAGCAGCTTGGGTTTCGGCCGTCGCTACGAGCAGTACTTC | CASSLGFGRRYEQYF
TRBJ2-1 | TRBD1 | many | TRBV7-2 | TGTGCCAGCAGCCCCGGGACAGGGTTTCCCAAGCAGTTCTTC | CASSPGTGFPKQFF
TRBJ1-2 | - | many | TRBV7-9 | TGTGCCAGCAGCGATGACCGGGTATTCTATGGCTACACCTTC | CASSDDRVFYGYTF
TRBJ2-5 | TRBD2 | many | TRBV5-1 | TGCGCCAGCAGCTTGGGCCGGACTAGTAGCGAGACCCAGTACTTC | CASSLGRTSSETQYF
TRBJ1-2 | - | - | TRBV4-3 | TGCGCCAGCAGCCAAGTTGACCAGGGCCCTGCTAACTATGGCTACACCTTC | CASSQVDQGPANYGYTF
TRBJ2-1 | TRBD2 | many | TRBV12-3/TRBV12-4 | TGTGCCAGCAGTTTAGGGACTAGCGGGGGGTTTAGTGAGCAGTTCTTC | CASSLGTSGGFSEQFF
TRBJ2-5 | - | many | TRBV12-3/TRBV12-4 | TGTGCCAGCAGTTTGTGGCAAGAGACCCAGTACTTC | CASSLWQETQYF
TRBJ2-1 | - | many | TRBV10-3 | TGTGCCACAGGGGGGTACAATGAGCAGTTCTTC | CATGGYNEQFF
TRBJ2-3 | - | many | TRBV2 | TGTGCCAGCAGCCGACTAGGAACGTTTTTT | CASSRLGTFF
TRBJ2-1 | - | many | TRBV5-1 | TGCGCCAGCAGCTTTACGGAGAAGGTGAATGAGCAGTTCTTC | CASSFTEKVNEQFF
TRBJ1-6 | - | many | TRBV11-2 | TGTGCCAGCAGCTTGGACCTGAATTCACCCCTCCACTTT | CASSLDLNSPLHF
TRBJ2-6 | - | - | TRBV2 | TGTGCCAGCAGCGTTCAAACTGGGGAGCCTGGGGCCAACGTCCTGACTTTC | CASSVQTGEPGANVLTF
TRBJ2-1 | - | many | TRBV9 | TGTGCCAGCAGCGGCGGACTCCGAGAGGTGTATGAGCAGTTCTTC | CASSGGLREVYEQFF
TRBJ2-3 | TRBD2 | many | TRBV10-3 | TGTGCCATCAGTGCGCGGGGGAGGCTTAGCACAGATACGCAGTATTTT | CAISARGRLSTDTQYF
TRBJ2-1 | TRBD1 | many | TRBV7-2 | TGTGCCAGCAGCTCCGGGACAGGCTCCTACAATGAGCAGTTCTTC | CASSSGTGSYNEQFF
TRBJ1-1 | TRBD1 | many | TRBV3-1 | TGTGCCAGCAGCCAAGATCTCCCCAACGCAGGGGGCACTGAAGCTTTCTTT | CASSQDLPNAGGTEAFF
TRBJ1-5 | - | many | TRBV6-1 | TGTGCCAGCAGTGTGAGGGGCTTCGGGGGTGGCAATCAGCCCCAGCATTTT | CASSVRGFGGGNQPQHF
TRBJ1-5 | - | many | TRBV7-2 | TGTGCCAGCAGCCCCGGCCCTTATAGCAATCAGCCCCAGCATTTT | CASSPGPYSNQPQHF
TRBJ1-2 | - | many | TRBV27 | TGTGCCAGCACCTCCGGGGGGTTAGGAGCCTATGGCTACACCTTC | CASTSGGLGAYGYTF
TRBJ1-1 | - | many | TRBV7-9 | TGTGCCAGCAGCATGACAGGCCAGAACACTGAAGCTTTCTTT | CASSMTGQNTEAFF